The 5 T cell receptor beta chains given below trace back to one sample, sequenced in a study of T cell repertoires in cytomegalovirus infection. TCRdb independently ran MiXCR on the reads; one entry per CDR3 protein. The sample has 550,000 to 700,000 distinct CDR3 sequences, almost 40% seen once; the top ten hold about 48%. Their specific antigens are unknown. The material was cultured PBMCs, obtained from culture after CMV antigen stimulation. These receptors originate from a human donor in good health (CMV status not recorded). Some clones in this sample may be carry-over from other donors' samples.

The genes are TRBV4-2 and TRBJ2-1; 14 bases match TRBD2. With 4 bases clipped from V and 1 base from J, the junction kept 12 bases outside the gene matches. This CDR3 comprises 20 residues. Germline CDR1 LGHNA, CDR2 YNFKEQ. In DNA, the CDR3 is TGTGCCAGCAGCCCGAAAGTGGGACTAGCGGGAGAAGTATCCTACAATGAGCAGTTCTTC. Protein product: CASSPKVGLAGEVSYNEQFF.

This chain uses TRBV6-5 with TRBJ2-1; 15 positions match TRBD2. The CDR3 is made up of 16 amino acids. CDR1 MNHEY and CDR2 SVGAGI come from the germline V gene. V lost 4 bases, J lost 8 bases, and 6 bases stayed unmatched. The CDR3 DNA reads as TGTGCCAGCAGTTCCGGGACTAGCGGGAGGTCCTATGAGCAGTTCTTC. Protein product: CASSSGTSGRSYEQFF.

The chain is built from TRBV19 and TRBJ2-2; 7 nucleotides align to TRBD1. The J segment lost 0 bases and the V segment lost 2 bases, leaving 3 bases of the junction unmatched. CDR1 LNHDA and CDR2 SQIVND come from the germline V gene (reference sequence). The CDR3 consists of 16 residues. The CDR3 region is CASSIYTGANTGELFF. In nucleotides, the CDR3 is TGTGCCAGTAGTATATACACAGGGGCGAACACCGGGGAGCTGTTTTTT.

This clonotype was seen more than once but under ten times. V is TRBV12-3 or TRBV12-4 and J is TRBJ1-6, with TRBD1 as a possible D gene (5 bases). V lost 2 bases to trimming and J lost 8 bases, with 10 bases between them. The CDR3 contains 14 residues. As DNA, the CDR3 is TGTGCCAGCAGTTTACAGGGTAGGGATTCACCCCTCCACTTT. Translating gives CASSLQGRDSPLHF.

V is TRBV4-1 and J is TRBJ2-3, with D perhaps assigned TRBD1 or TRBD2 (5 bases each). This CDR3 is built from 18 residues. Germline values: CDR1 MGHRA, CDR2 YSYEKL. V lost 2 bases to trimming and J lost 8 bases, with 26 bases between them. In DNA form, the CDR3 reads TGCGCCAGCAGCCAATTTCTCCCCGGGCTAGCCCCTAGGGGTACGCAGTATTTT. It specifies CASSQFLPGLAPRGTQYF.